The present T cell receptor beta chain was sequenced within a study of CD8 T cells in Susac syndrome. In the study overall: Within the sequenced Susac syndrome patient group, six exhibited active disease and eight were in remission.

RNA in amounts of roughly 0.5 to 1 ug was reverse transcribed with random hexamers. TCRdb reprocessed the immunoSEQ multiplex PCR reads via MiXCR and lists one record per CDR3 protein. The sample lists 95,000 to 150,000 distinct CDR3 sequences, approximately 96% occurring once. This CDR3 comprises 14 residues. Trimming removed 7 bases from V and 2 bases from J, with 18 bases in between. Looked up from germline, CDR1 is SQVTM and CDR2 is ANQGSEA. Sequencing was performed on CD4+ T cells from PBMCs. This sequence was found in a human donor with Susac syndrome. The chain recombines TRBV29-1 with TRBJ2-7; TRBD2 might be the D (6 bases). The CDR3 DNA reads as TGCAGCGCCGAGAGACGGGGGACGACCTACGAGCAGTACTTC. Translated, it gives CSAERRGTTYEQYF.